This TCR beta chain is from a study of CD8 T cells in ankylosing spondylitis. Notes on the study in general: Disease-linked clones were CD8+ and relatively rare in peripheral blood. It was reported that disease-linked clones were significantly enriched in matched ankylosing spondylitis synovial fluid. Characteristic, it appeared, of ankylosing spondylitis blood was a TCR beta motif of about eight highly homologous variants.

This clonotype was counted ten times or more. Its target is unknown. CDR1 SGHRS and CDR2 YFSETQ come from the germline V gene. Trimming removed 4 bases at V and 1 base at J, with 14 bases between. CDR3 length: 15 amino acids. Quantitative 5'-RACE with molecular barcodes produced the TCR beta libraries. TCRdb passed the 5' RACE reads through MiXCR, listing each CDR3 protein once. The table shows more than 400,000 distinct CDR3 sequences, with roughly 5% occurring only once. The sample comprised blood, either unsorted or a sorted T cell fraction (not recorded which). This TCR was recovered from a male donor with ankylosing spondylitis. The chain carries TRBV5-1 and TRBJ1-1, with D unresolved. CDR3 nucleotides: TGCGCCAGCAGCCCCGAAGGACGGGAGAACACTGAAGCTTTCTTT. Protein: CASSPEGRENTEAFF.